Included here is one T cell receptor (beta chain) sequence, with context. The antigen remains undetermined. Separate from the approximately 670-subject first cohort, the roughly 120-subject validation cohort was the one that the donors belonged to. Losses at the gene ends were 6 bases for V and 5 bases for J; bases not matched to a gene: 5. Germline-derived CDR1 and CDR2 are SGHAT and FQDESV (reference sequence). CDR3 length: 14 amino acids. The sample originates from a study of cytomegalovirus exposure and HLA in healthy donors. Study summary: Both the approximately 130 validation repertoires and the approximately 700 first-cohort repertoires used the same platform, as reported by a later analysis.

TCRdb keeps only in-frame clones here, not all; method: immunoSEQ multiplex PCR. The sample holds around 300,000 clones, approximately 87% seen once. Whole-study results and caveats: Investigators reported approximately 150 TCR beta chains as tied to cytomegalovirus. TCR clusters originating in the first cohort tended to co-occur in the approximately 120 validation repertoires, according to a later analysis.

The specimen was PBMCs. The origin of this receptor is a woman between 18 and 29 years old in good health and CMV-seronegative. V is TRBV11-1 and J is TRBJ2-7; 12 bases match TRBD2. The CDR3 region is CASRPSGRVDEQYF. The CDR3 nucleotides read TGTGCCAGCAGACCTAGCGGGAGGGTAGACGAGCAGTACTTC.